These T cell receptor beta chains were read from a single sample in a study of blood T cell repertoires in COVID-19. Measured with immunoSEQ multiplex PCR; TCRdb has only the in-frame clones, and not every one. Here the sample spans around 220,000 clones, 85% to 90% being singletons. Input material: peripheral blood. The receptors stem from a man aged 50-60 years with acute or convalescent COVID-19. Each CDR3 is given with its conserved first and last residue. D genes are given only for firm matches. The size entry is marked missing in some rows and otherwise reads once, few, many or a size class.

>NA|TRBJ2-2|TRBV4-2|NA
CASSQGLGTSLTGELFF
TGTGCCAGCAGCCAAGGTTTGGGGACTTCCCTCACCGGGGAGCTGTTTTTT
>NA|TRBJ1-4|TRBV7-9|NA
CASSSDSTNEKLFF
TGTGCCAGCAGCTCAGACAGCACTAATGAAAAACTGTTTTTT
>NA|TRBJ2-1|TRBV5-5|NA
CASSSEGKPFF
TGTGCCAGCAGCTCGGAGGGGAAACCGTTCTTC
>NA|TRBJ2-5|TRBV11-3|TRBD2
CASSSDSGEETQYF
TGTGCCAGCAGCTCCGACAGCGGGGAAGAGACCCAGTACTTC
>NA|TRBJ1-1|TRBV19|NA
CASSLSSNTEAFF
TGTGCCAGTTCTCTGTCCTCGAACACTGAAGCTTTCTTT
>few|TRBJ1-4|TRBV6-5|NA
CASSSGEGQNNEKLFF
TGTGCCAGCAGTTCAGGGGAGGGCCAGAATAATGAAAAACTGTTTTTT
>NA|TRBJ1-1|TRBV6-6|NA
CASTGLAAAEAFF
TGTGCCAGCACGGGGTTGGCGGCCGCTGAAGCTTTCTTT
>NA|TRBJ2-2|TRBV6-1|NA
CASSEALLTSTGELFF
TGTGCCAGCAGTGAAGCGCTTCTTACAAGCACCGGGGAGCTGTTTTTT
>once|TRBJ2-3|TRBV7-9|NA
CASSSNRGSTDTQYF
TGTGCCAGCAGCTCTAACCGGGGGAGCACAGATACGCAGTATTTT
>NA|TRBJ2-1|TRBV5-1|NA
CASSVDISYNEQFF
TGCGCCAGCAGCGTGGACATTTCCTACAATGAGCAGTTCTTC
>NA|TRBJ2-3|TRBV12-3/TRBV12-4|NA
CASSWRREDTQYF
TGTGCCAGCAGTTGGAGGAGGGAAGATACGCAGTATTTT
>once|TRBJ2-5|TRBV7-9|NA
CASSPGQSGKTQYF
TGTGCCAGCAGCCCGGGACAAAGTGGGAAGACCCAGTACTTC
>NA|TRBJ1-2|TRBV7-9|TRBD1
CASSLTGTGNYGYTF
TGTGCCAGCAGCCTAACCGGGACAGGGAACTATGGCTACACCTTC
>NA|TRBJ2-7|TRBV3-1/TRBV3-2|TRBD2
CASSPIAGTYEQYF
TGTGCCAGCAGCCCGATAGCGGGGACCTACGAGCAGTACTTC